This record covers a single T cell receptor (beta chain). This clone's antigen is unknown. Per-base qualities were not stored, and no clone one base away is much larger. This specimen includes other DNA sequences encoding the same CDR3. These data come from a study of blood T cell repertoires in COVID-19 (dated by TCRdb to 2020 to 2021). With regard to the full study: Samples covering the acute and convalescent phases of COVID-19 were provided by collaborators in the United States, Italy and Spain. The dataset comprised deeply sampled blood TCRbeta repertoires from subjects exposed to, actively infected with, or recovered from COVID-19. The prospective study material was composed of cDNA or gDNA derived from T cells, B-cell-depleted T cells, or PBMCs. The repertoires were released in a freely available public database meant as a resource for research on the immune response to SARS-CoV-2. Nearly every sample came with metadata listing a de-identified subject ID, COVID-19 status, age in years and sex. Where HLA class I and class II types were available, the types were taken from metadata supplied by the sample provider, not from assay-based typing. The samples were drawn from two sources: the first 160 participants of the ongoing ImmuneRACE study, and some 1,300 subjects contributed by 6 global collaborators.

General conclusions and limits of the study: The amount of clinical and demographic metadata varied by source and participant and was provided uncurated.

The immunoSEQ Assay, a bias-controlled multiplex PCR, was used to amplify TCRbeta CDR3 regions from genomic DNA. The study's processing was this. Nucleated cell counts per sample were estimated from amplification of reference gene primers within the assay. To quantify the absolute abundance of each unique TCRbeta CDR3 rearrangement, sequence reads were collapsed and filtered. Productive Simpson clonality was computed per sample as the square root of Simpson's diversity index over productive rearrangements. What TCRdb holds here is the immuneACCESS table cut down to in-frame rearrangements. Part of the clones is not present; checked against another copy, under half of the missing clones reflect an unresolved V gene, and the others are unexplained. Clone size and V and J calls were adopted from that table, with D and trimming inferred from the DNA. The sample table contains 250,000 to 350,000 clones; only one count was recorded for around 87% of them. Of the sample, approximately 5% falls within the top ten clones.

V and J lose 2 bases and 3 bases, and a span of 6 bases separates them. Counted from cysteine to phenylalanine, this CDR3 has 13 amino acids. Only the CDR3 DNA stays, 39 bases, in frame from base 1. Participants in the prospective study were aged about 18 to 95 years, lived in 24 United States geographic areas, and enrolled through a virtual design. Cohort assignment in the prospective study relied on participant-reported clinical history from a screening survey and a study questionnaire. For ImmuneRACE Cohort 3, a participant was defined as recovered based on two consecutive negative NP/OP PCR tests, clearance by a healthcare professional, or resolution of symptoms. In the prospective study, whole blood, serum and a nasopharyngeal or oropharyngeal swab were collected from each participant by mobile phlebotomists. Over a roughly 2-month period, participants in the prospective study had the option of providing additional blood draws and questionnaires. Blood samples from the prospective study were shipped frozen or at room temperature prior to DNA extraction.

The V gene is TRBV12-3 or TRBV12-4 and the J gene is TRBJ2-3; no D gene call is confident. The origin of this receptor is a woman aged 25 to 39 who had recovered from COVID-19. Sequencing was carried out using PBMCs or T cells enriched from blood (not recorded which). The sequence in DNA is TGTGCCAGCAGTTTATCGGGTACAGATACGCAGTATTTT. It codes for CASSLSGTDTQYF.